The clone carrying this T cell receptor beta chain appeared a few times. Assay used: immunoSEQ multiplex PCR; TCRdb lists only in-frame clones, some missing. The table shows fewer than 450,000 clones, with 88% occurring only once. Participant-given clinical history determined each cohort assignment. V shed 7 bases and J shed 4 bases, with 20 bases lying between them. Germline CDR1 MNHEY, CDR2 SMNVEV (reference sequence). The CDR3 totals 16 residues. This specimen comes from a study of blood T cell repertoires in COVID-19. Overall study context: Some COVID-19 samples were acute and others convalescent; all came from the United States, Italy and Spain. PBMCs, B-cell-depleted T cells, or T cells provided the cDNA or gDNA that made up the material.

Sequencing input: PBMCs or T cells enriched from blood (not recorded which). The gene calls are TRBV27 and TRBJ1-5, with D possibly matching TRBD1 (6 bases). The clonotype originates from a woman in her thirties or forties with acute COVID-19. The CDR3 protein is CASIRGGQEPNQPQHF. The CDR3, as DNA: TGTGCCAGCATTAGGGGGGGGCAAGAACCTAATCAGCCCCAGCATTTT.